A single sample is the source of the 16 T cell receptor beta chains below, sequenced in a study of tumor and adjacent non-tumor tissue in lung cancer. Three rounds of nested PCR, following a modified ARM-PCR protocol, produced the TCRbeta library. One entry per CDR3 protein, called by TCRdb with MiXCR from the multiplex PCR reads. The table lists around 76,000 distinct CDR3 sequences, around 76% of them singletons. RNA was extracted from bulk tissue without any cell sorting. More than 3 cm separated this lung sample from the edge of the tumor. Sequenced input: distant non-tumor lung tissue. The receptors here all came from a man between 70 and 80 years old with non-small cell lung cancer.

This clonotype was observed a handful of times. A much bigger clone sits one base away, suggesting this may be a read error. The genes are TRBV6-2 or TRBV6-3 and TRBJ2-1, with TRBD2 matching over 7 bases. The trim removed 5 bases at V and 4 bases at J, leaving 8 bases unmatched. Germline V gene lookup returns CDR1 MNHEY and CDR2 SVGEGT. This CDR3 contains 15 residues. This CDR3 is CASSVTSVGYNEQFF. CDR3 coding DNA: TGTGCCAGCAGTGTAACTAGCGTGGGTTACAATGAGCAGTTCTTC.

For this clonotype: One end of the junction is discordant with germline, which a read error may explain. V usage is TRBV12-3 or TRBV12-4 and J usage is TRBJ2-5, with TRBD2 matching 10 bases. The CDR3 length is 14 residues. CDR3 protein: CTSGLAGEVETQYF. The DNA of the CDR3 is TGTACCAGCGGGCTAGCGGGAGAGGTGGAGACCCAGTACTTC.

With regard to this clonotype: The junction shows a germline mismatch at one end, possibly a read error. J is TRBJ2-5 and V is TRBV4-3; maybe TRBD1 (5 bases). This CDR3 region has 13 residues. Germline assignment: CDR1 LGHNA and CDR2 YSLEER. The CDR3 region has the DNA TGCGCCAACACCCAAGCCCTACAAGGGGCCCATTACTTC. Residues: CANTQALQGAHYF.

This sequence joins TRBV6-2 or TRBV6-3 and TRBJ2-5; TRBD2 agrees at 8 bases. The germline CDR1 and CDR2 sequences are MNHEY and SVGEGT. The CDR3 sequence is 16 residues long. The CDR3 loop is CVNSRGGSRYRETQYF. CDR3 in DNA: TGTGTCAATAGCCGGGGGGGATCGCGGTATCGAGAGACCCAGTACTTC.

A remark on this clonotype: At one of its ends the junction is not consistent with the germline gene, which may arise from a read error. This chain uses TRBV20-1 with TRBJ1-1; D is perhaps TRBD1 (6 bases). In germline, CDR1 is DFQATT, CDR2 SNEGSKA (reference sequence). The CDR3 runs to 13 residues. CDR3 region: CAGADSMNTEALF. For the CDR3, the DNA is TGCGCGGGGGCGGACTCCATGAACACTGAAGCTTTATTT.

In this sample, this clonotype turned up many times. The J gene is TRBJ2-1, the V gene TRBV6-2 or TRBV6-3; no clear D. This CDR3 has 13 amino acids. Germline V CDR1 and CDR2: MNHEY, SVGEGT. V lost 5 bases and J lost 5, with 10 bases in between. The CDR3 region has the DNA TGTGCCAGCAGTCCCGAGATACACAATGAGCAGTTCTTC. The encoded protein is CASSPEIHNEQFF.

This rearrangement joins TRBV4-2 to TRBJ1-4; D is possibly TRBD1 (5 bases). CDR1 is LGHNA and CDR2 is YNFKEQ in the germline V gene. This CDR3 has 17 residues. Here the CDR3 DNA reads TGTGCTAGGAGCCAAGTATTGTTGGGGGTAGCTAATGAAAAACTGTTTTTT. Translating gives CARSQVLLGVANEKLFF.

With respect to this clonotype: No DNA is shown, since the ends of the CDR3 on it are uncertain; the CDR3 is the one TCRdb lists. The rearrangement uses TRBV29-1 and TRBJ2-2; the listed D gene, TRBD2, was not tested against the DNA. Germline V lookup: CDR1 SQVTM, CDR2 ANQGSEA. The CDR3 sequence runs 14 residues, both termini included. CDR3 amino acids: CSADVAGGTGELVF.

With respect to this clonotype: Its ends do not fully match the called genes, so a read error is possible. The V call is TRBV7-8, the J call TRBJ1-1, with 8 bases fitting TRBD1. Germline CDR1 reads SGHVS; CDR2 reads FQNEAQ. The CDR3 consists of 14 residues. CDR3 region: CVSTQGARNNEAFF. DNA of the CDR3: TGTGTCAGCACCCAGGGGGCTCGTAACAATGAAGCTTTCTTT.

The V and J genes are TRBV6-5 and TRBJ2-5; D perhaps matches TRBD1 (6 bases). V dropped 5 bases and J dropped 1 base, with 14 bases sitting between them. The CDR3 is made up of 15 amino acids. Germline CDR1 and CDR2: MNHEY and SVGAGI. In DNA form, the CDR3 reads TGTGCCAGCAGTAACAGGGTTTGGGGCCAAGAGACCCAGTACTTC. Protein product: CASSNRVWGQETQYF.

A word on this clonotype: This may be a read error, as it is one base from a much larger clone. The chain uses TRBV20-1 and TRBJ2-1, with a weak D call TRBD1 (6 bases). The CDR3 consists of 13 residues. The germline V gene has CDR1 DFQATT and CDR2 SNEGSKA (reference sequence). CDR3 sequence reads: CSATPRGTNEPFF. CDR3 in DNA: TGCAGTGCGACTCCCAGGGGAACGAATGAGCCGTTCTTC.

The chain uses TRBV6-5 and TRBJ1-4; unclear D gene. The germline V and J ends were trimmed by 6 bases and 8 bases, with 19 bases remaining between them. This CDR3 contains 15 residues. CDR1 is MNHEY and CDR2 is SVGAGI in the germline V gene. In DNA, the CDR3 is TGTGCCAGCAGCCGTTCAGGACTCTCGGGGGAAAAACTGTTTTTT. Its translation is CASSRSGLSGEKLFF.

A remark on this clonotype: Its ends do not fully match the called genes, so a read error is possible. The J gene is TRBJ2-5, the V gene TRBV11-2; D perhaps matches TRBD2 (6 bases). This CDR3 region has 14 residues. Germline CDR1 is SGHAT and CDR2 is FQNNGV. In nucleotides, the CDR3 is TGTGCCAGAAGCTTAGATAGGGGCGGGGAGGTCCAGTACTTC. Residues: CARSLDRGGEVQYF. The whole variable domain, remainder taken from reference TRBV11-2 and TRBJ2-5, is EAGVAQSPRYKIIEKRQSVAFWCNPISGHATLYWYQQILGQGPKLLIQFQNNGVVDDSQLPKDRFSAERLKGVDSTLKIQPAKLEDSAVYLCARSLDRGGEVQYFGPGTRLLVL.

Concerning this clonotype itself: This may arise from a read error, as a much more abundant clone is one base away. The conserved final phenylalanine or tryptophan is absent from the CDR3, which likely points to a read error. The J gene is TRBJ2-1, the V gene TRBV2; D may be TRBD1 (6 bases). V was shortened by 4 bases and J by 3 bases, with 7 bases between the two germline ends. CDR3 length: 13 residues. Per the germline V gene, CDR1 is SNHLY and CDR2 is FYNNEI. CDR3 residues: CASSGTDYNEQFL. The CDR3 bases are TGTGCCAGCAGTGGGACAGACTACAATGAGCAGTTCTTA.

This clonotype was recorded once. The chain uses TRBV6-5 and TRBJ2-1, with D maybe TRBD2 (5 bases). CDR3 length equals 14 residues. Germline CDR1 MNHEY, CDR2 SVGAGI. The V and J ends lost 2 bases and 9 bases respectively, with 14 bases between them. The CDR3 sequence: CASSYVTGLSEQFF. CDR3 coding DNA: TGTGCCAGCAGTTACGTAACGGGATTAAGTGAGCAGTTCTTC.

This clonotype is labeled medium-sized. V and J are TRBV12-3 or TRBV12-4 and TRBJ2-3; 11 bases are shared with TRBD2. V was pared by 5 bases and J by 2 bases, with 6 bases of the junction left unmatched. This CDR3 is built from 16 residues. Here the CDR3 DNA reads TGTGCCAGCAGTATGGGACTAGCGGCCTACACAGATACGCAGTATTTT. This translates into CASSMGLAAYTDTQYF.